Presented here are 27 T cell receptor beta chains from one specimen sequenced in a study of identical twins' blood T cells. MiXCR, applied by TCRdb to the 5' RACE reads, yields one record per CDR3 protein. The table has fewer than 450,000 distinct CDR3 sequences, 28% seen once. Material for sequencing was PBMCs. The receptor set was obtained from a woman between 18 and 50 years old in good health.

This clonotype came up many times. The chain couples TRBV20-1 to TRBJ1-1; D gene ambiguous. V lost 3 bases to trimming and J lost 2 bases, with 10 bases between them. This CDR3 is 13 amino acids long. Germline V lookup: CDR1 DFQATT, CDR2 SNEGSKA (reference sequence). The CDR3 DNA is TGCAGTGCTAGGCCCCCGAGAAACACTGAAGCTTTCTTT. Translation gives CSARPPRNTEAFF.

This chain connects TRBV19 to TRBJ2-3, with TRBD2 as a possible D gene (5 bases). This CDR3 has 15 amino acids. Trimming removed 5 bases at V and 4 bases at J, with 16 bases between. Germline CDR1 and CDR2: LNHDA and SQIVND (reference sequence). CDR3: CASSWIARSSDTQYF. The CDR3 DNA reads TGTGCCAGTAGTTGGATAGCGCGCAGTTCAGATACGCAGTATTTT. The full variable domain, its missing parts supplied by reference TRBV19 and TRBJ2-3, is DGGITQSPKYLFRKEGQNVTLSCEQNLNHDAMYWYRQDPGQGLRLIYYSQIVNDFQKGDIAEGYSVSREKKESFPLTVTSAQKNPTAFYLCASSWIARSSDTQYFGPGTRLTVL.

V is TRBV29-1 and J is TRBJ2-2; 9 bases fit TRBD2. The CDR3 consists of 15 residues. Germline CDR1 and CDR2: SQVTM and ANQGSEA. J was trimmed by 1 base and V by 6 bases; bases with no gene match: 6. This CDR3 is CSVARLAVNTGELFF. CDR3 DNA: TGCAGCGTCGCCCGACTAGCGGTGAACACCGGGGAGCTGTTTTTT.

This clonotype has at least ten counts. The CDR3 DNA reads as TGTGCCAGCAGCCAAGGACGGACCTATGGCTACACCTTC. Its translation: CASSQGRTYGYTF. This chain uses TRBV3-1 with TRBJ1-2; D remains unclear. This CDR3 spans 13 amino acids. Germline CDR1 and CDR2: LGHDT and YNNKEL (reference sequence). V dropped 1 base and J dropped 4 bases, with 7 bases sitting between them.

This clonotype was counted a few times. This chain joins TRBV10-3 and TRBJ1-1, with a tentative D call TRBD1 (5 bases). The V gene's germline CDR1 is ENHRY and CDR2 SYGVKD. The CDR3 has 14 residues. V gave up 1 base and J gave up 4 bases, with 10 bases separating them. The CDR3 DNA sequence: TGTGCCATCAGTGAGTTACAGGCGGGCACTGAAGCTTTCTTT. It specifies CAISELQAGTEAFF.

This clonotype was seen just once. With a much larger clone just one base away, this may be a read error. The chain links TRBV7-9 to TRBJ1-1; D is unresolved. This CDR3 has 12 amino acids. Germline CDR1 reads SEHNR; CDR2 reads FQNEAQ (reference sequence). The V end lost 5 bases, the J end lost 2 bases, and 6 bases lay between the germline ends. CDR3 DNA: TGTGCCAGCAGCCCGTCTAACACTGAAGCTTTCTTT. This translates into CASSPSNTEAFF.

The chain employs TRBV28 and TRBJ1-5; 8 bases align to TRBD1. After removal of 6 bases from V and 7 bases from J, the junction contained 8 bases not matched to a gene. The germline gives CDR1 MDHEN, CDR2 SYDVKM. The CDR3 has 14 residues. The DNA for the CDR3 is TGTGCCAGCAGAAGTAGACAGGGGAACCAGCCCCAGCATTTT. Translation gives CASRSRQGNQPQHF.

The chain employs TRBV9 and TRBJ1-1; D is unclear. Germline assignment: CDR1 SGDLS and CDR2 YYNGEE. V was pared by 1 base and J by 0 bases, with 4 bases between. This CDR3 has 13 amino acids. The CDR3 coding sequence is TGTGCCAGCAGCGTATGGTTGAACACTGAAGCTTTCTTT. Amino acids: CASSVWLNTEAFF.

This chain uses TRBV7-8 with TRBJ1-1; no firm D call. Trimming took off 3 bases at V and 4 bases at J, with 12 bases between the two ends. Germline V CDR1 and CDR2: SGHVS, FQNEAQ. This CDR3 is 14 amino acids long. The CDR3 DNA reads TGTGCCAGCAGCTTGAAAGGGATTGGCACTGAAGCTTTCTTT. It codes for CASSLKGIGTEAFF.

In this sample, this clonotype turned up a few times. The chain combines TRBV20-1 with TRBJ2-3, with TRBD1 matching 8 bases. The CDR3 sequence is 15 residues long. V was pared by 5 bases and J by 0 bases, with 7 bases of the junction left unmatched. Germline CDR1 reads DFQATT; CDR2 reads SNEGSKA (reference sequence). The CDR3 DNA reads TGCAGTGCTTCCGGGACAGGCACTAGCACAGATACGCAGTATTTT. The encoded protein is CSASGTGTSTDTQYF.

The chain links TRBV20-1 to TRBJ2-1; D is ambiguous. The CDR3 covers 10 residues. The V end lost 5 bases, the J end lost 9 bases, and 8 bases lay between the germline ends. Looked up from germline, CDR1 is DFQATT and CDR2 is SNEGSKA (reference sequence). The CDR3 here is CSAYITEQFF. In nucleotides, the CDR3 is TGCAGTGCTTATATTACTGAGCAGTTCTTC.

This sequence joins TRBV6-2 or TRBV6-3 and TRBJ1-4; D remains ambiguous. The V end was cut by 2 bases, the J end by 0 bases, with 7 bases between. The CDR3 is made up of 15 amino acids. Germline V gene sequence: CDR1 MNHEY, CDR2 SVGEGT. The CDR3 DNA reads TGTGCCAGCAGTTACCGGGAGGCAACTAATGAAAAACTGTTTTTT. Its translation: CASSYREATNEKLFF.

This clonotype was seen repeatedly, ten times or more. V usage is TRBV24-1 and J usage is TRBJ2-1, with 8 nucleotides matching TRBD2. V dropped 12 bases and J dropped 8; count of bases not matched to a gene: 11. Germline CDR1 is KGHDR and CDR2 is SFDVKD. The CDR3 covers 13 residues. In nucleotides, the CDR3 is TGTGCCTGCGGGACTAGTATGTCTTATGAGCAGTTCTTC. Its translation: CACGTSMSYEQFF.

The chain uses TRBV20-1 and TRBJ2-7, with 7 bases that match TRBD2. The length of the CDR3 is 17 residues. The germline gives CDR1 DFQATT, CDR2 SNEGSKA (reference sequence). With V trimmed by 6 bases and J by 3 bases, 20 bases remained unmatched. CDR3 protein: CSAPVFRLARGYYEQYF. CDR3 sequence (DNA): TGCAGTGCCCCGGTATTTAGACTAGCCCGTGGGTACTACGAGCAGTACTTC.

This clonotype was seen only a few times. This rearrangement joins TRBV7-9 to TRBJ1-1; D is unresolved. The V and J ends lost 5 bases and 7 bases respectively, with 11 bases between them. The CDR3 has 12 amino acids. Germline V gene data show CDR1 as SEHNR and CDR2 as FQNEAQ (reference sequence). CDR3 sequence (DNA): TGTGCCAGCAGCCAAAACGAGATTGAAGCTTTCTTT. It specifies CASSQNEIEAFF.

The CDR3 reads CASSNYRALLGEKLFF. CDR3 nucleotides: TGTGCCAGCAGCAACTACCGGGCCCTCCTAGGAGAAAAACTGTTTTTT. This rearrangement joins TRBV7-9 to TRBJ1-4; D unclear. Germline V gives CDR1 SEHNR, CDR2 FQNEAQ (reference sequence). There are 16 residues in the CDR3. V dropped 5 bases and J dropped 8 bases, with 21 bases sitting between them.

This clonotype occurred a few times. V gene TRBV10-3 combines with J gene TRBJ2-3; D is ambiguous. From germline, CDR1 is ENHRY and CDR2 SYGVKD. This CDR3 region has 13 residues. Trimming shortened V by 4 bases and J by 4 bases, and 9 bases separated the two germline ends. CDR3 protein: CAISGTTSDTQYF. The CDR3 DNA is TGTGCCATCAGTGGGACCACGTCAGATACGCAGTATTTT.

The chain joins TRBV12-3 or TRBV12-4 to TRBJ1-5; 8 bases align to TRBD1. The trim removed 2 bases at V and 6 bases at J, leaving 6 bases unmatched. The CDR3 contains 15 residues. CDR3 sequence: CASSLRQGPVQPQHF. CDR3 sequence (DNA): TGTGCCAGCAGTTTAAGACAGGGGCCCGTTCAGCCCCAGCATTTT.

The chain joins TRBV7-9 to TRBJ2-1; 7 bases map to TRBD1. V dropped 5 bases and J dropped 11; count of bases not matched to a gene: 6. The germline V gene encodes CDR1 SEHNR and CDR2 FQNEAQ (reference sequence). The CDR3 sequence is 12 residues long. Here the CDR3 DNA reads TGTGCCAGCAGCCGGACAGGTTTCAAGCAGTTCTTC. Its translation: CASSRTGFKQFF.

With respect to this clonotype: An end of the junction does not agree with germline; a read error may underlie this. V is TRBV27 and J is TRBJ1-2; D unresolved. Germline CDR1 and CDR2: MNHEY and SMNVEV (reference sequence). The CDR3 is 13 residues long. CDR3 sequence (DNA): TGTGCCAGCAGCTTATACGGGCAAGGCGGCTACACCTTC. Translation: CASSLYGQGGYTF.

The J gene is TRBJ1-5, the V gene TRBV12-3 or TRBV12-4, with TRBD1 matching 9 bases. The CDR3 is 15 amino acids. J lost 0 bases, V lost 5 bases, and 2 bases had no gene match. CDR3 residues: CASSTGGLSNQPQHF. For the CDR3, the DNA is TGTGCCAGCAGTACAGGGGGCCTTAGCAATCAGCCCCAGCATTTT.

The chain employs TRBV30 and TRBJ2-7, with D possibly TRBD2 on 5 matching bases. The V end was cut by 0 bases, the J end by 7 bases, with 10 bases between. Germline values: CDR1 GTSNPN, CDR2 SVGIG (reference sequence). This CDR3 has 12 residues. The CDR3 reads CAWSVPLVEQYF. The CDR3 bases are TGTGCCTGGAGTGTTCCACTAGTTGAGCAGTACTTC.

This rearrangement joins TRBV20-1 to TRBJ2-2; D is ambiguous. The ends were cut back, 5 bases at V and 1 base at J, with 11 bases in the middle. Germline V gene sequence: CDR1 DFQATT, CDR2 SNEGSKA (reference sequence). The CDR3 is 14 residues long. The CDR3 sequence: CSAYLGRNTGELFF. The CDR3 DNA sequence: TGCAGTGCTTACCTTGGGCGGAACACCGGGGAGCTGTTTTTT.

The V gene is TRBV4-1, the J gene TRBJ2-1, with D possibly called TRBD1 or TRBD2 (5 bases each). Germline values: CDR1 MGHRA, CDR2 YSYEKL. The length of the CDR3 is 13 residues. V lost 4 bases to trimming and J lost 6 bases, with 10 bases between them. For the CDR3, the DNA is TGCGCCAGCAGCCCGGGGCTACTCAATGAGCAGTTCTTC. Translating it yields CASSPGLLNEQFF.

This sequence joins TRBV23-1 and TRBJ2-7; a weak D match, TRBD1 (6 bases). TRBV23-1 is recorded as an ORF, its role being uncertain. The V and J ends lost 5 bases and 4 bases respectively, with 18 bases between them. The CDR3 loop spans 15 amino acids. The CDR3 protein is CASSSALDRLYEQYF. The CDR3 DNA sequence: TGCGCCAGCAGTTCCGCCTTGGACAGACTTTACGAGCAGTACTTC.

Concerning this clonotype: Being one base from a much bigger clone, this may be a read error. V and J are TRBV10-3 and TRBJ1-1; no firm D call. The CDR3 totals 11 residues. The V gene's germline CDR1 is ENHRY and CDR2 SYGVKD. Trimming left V 8 bases short and J 6 bases short, with 10 bases between. CDR3 nucleotide sequence: TGTGCCATCGGCTCTCCCGCTGAAGCTTTCTTT. Translation: CAIGSPAEAFF.

The V and J genes are TRBV19 and TRBJ1-1, with D uncertain. The CDR3 runs 13 residues. Germline V gives CDR1 LNHDA, CDR2 SQIVND (reference sequence). Trimming shortened V by 4 bases and J by 3 bases, and 9 bases separated the two germline ends. The DNA of the CDR3 is TGTGCCAGTAGTACTACAGCGTACACTGAAGCTTTCTTT. Residues: CASSTTAYTEAFF.